This T cell receptor beta chain was documented in a study of vaccination and CD4 T cells after COVID-19. Study details: Each post-COVID sample was drawn after diagnosis, and the median interval was approximately 96 days (range 35 to 161).

Cultured CD4+ T-cell DNA underwent Oncomine TCR Beta short-read sequencing. The genomic DNA was obtained from cultured CD4+ T cells by extraction with the QIAamp micro DNA kit. In TCRdb, the PCR reads were re-called with MiXCR into one record per CDR3 protein. This sample carries roughly 11,000 distinct CDR3 sequences, 25% to 35% of them seen once, and the ten largest clones take roughly a quarter. Findings and caveats of the study: The analysis of convalescent patients involved relatively few individuals and lacked early post-infection timepoints.

Trimming cost V 1 base and J 1 base; bases outside gene matches: 9. The germline gives CDR1 SGHAT, CDR2 FQNNGV. This CDR3 is built from 20 residues. This clonotype was seen more than once but under ten times. Its antigen is currently unknown. Treatment meaning: roughly nine-day PBMC culture with coronavirus spike peptide pools or control peptides (ViraFEST assay). The receptor's source is a human donor with COVID-19. The sequenced material came from cultured CD4+ T cells from blood. J is TRBJ2-1 and V is TRBV11-2; TRBD2 matches at 14 bases. The CDR3 protein is CASSLGVGTSGGPSYNEQFF. CDR3 DNA: TGTGCCAGCAGCTTAGGGGTGGGGACTAGCGGGGGTCCTTCCTACAATGAGCAGTTCTTC.